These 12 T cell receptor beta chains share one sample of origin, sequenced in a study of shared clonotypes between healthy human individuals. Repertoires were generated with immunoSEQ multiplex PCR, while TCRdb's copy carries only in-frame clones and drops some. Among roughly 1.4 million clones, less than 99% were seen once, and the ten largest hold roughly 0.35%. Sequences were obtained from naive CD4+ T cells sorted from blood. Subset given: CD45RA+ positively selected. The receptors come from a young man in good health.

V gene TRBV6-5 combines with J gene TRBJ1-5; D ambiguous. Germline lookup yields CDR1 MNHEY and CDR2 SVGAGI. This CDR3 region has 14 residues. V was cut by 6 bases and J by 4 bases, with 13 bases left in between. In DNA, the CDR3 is TGTGCCAGCAGGGCCGGTGGGCCGAATCAGCCCCAGCATTTT. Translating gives CASRAGGPNQPQHF.

CDR3 bases: TGCGCCAGCAGCGACCTAATGGAGGATACGCAGTATTTT. This sequence encodes CASSDLMEDTQYF. The V gene is TRBV4-3, the J gene TRBJ2-3; D remains unclear. The germline V gene has CDR1 LGHNA and CDR2 YSLEER. The CDR3 is made up of 13 amino acids. V dropped 5 bases and J dropped 6 bases, with 12 bases sitting between them.

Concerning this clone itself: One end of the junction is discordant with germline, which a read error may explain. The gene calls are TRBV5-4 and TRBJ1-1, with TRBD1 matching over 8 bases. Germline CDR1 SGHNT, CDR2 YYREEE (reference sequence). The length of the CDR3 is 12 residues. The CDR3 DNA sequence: TGTGCCAGCAGCATCCCGGAGAGGGACAGGACCTTT. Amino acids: CASSIPERDRTF. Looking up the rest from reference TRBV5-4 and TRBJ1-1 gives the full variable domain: ETGVTQSPTHLIKTRGQQVTLRCSSQSGHNTVSWYQQALGQGPQFIFQYYREEENGRGNFPPRFSGLQFPNYSSELNVNALELDDSALYLCASSIPERDRTFGQGTRLTVV.

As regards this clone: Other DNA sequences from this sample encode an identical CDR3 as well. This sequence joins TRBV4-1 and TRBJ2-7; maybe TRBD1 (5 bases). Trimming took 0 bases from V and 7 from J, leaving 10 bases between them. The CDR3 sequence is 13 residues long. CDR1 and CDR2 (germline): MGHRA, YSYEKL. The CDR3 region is CASSQDRVGEQYF. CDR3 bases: TGCGCCAGCAGCCAAGACAGGGTCGGGGAGCAGTACTTC.

The CDR3 sequence is CASSYSTVGEKLFF. The CDR3 bases are TGTGCCAGCAGTTACTCGACAGTGGGGGAAAAACTGTTTTTT. The chain joins TRBV6-5 to TRBJ1-4, with a weak D call TRBD1 (5 bases). CDR3 size: 14 residues. The germline CDR1 and CDR2 sequences are MNHEY and SVGAGI. V gave up 0 bases and J gave up 8 bases, with 10 bases separating them.

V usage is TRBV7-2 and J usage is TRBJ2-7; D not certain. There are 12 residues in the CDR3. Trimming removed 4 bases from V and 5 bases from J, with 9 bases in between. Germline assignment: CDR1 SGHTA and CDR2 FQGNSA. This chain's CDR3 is CASSWKFHEQYF. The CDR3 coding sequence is TGTGCCAGCAGCTGGAAGTTCCACGAGCAGTACTTC.

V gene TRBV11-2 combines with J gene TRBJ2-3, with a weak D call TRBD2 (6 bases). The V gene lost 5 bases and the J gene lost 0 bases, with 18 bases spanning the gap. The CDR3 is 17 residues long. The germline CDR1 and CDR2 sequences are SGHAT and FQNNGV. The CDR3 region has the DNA TGTGCCAGCAGCCCACGTGGGGTAGCGGCTAGCACAGATACGCAGTATTTT. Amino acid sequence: CASSPRGVAASTDTQYF.

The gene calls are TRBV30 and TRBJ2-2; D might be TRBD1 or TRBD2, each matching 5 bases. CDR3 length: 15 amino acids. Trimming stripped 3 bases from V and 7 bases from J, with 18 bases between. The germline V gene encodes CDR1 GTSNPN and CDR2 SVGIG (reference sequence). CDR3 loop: CAWSSHRGGGGELFF. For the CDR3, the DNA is TGTGCCTGGAGCTCCCATCGAGGTGGGGGCGGGGAGCTGTTTTTT. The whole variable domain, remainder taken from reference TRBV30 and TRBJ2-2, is SQTIHQWPATLVQPVGSPLSLECTVEGTSNPNLYWYRQAAGRGLQLLFYSVGIGQISSEVPQNLSASRPQDRQFILSSKKLLLSDSGFYLCAWSSHRGGGGELFFGEGSRLTVL.

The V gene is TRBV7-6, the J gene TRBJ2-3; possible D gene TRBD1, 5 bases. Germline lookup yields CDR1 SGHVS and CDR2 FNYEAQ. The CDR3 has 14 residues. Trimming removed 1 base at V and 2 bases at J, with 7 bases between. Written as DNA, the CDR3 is TGTGCCAGCAGCTTAGGACAGCCCACAGATACGCAGTATTTT. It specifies CASSLGQPTDTQYF. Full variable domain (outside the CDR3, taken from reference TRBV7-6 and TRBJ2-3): GAGVSQSPRYKVTKRGQDVALRCDPISGHVSLYWYRQALGQGPEFLTYFNYEAQQDKSGLPNDRFSAERPEGSISTLTIQRTEQRDSAMYRCASSLGQPTDTQYFGPGTRLTVL.

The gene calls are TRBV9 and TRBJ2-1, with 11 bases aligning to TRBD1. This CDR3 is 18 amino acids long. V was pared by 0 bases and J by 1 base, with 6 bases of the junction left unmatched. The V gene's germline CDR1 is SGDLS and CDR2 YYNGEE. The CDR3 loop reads CASSVVPGTGGSYNEQFF. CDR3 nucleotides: TGTGCCAGCAGCGTAGTGCCCGGGACAGGGGGATCCTACAATGAGCAGTTCTTC.

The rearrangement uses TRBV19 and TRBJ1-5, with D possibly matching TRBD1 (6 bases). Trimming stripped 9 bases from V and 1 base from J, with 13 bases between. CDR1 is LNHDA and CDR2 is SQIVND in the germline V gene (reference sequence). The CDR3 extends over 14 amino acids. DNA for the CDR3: TGTGCCAGCAGGGGCGGGGGCAGCAATCAGCCCCAGCATTTT. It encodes CASRGGGSNQPQHF.

The CDR3 is CASSSQGADVGPQHF. DNA of the CDR3: TGTGCCAGCAGTTCCCAGGGGGCCGACGTCGGGCCCCAGCATTTT. This chain uses TRBV7-9 with TRBJ1-5; 8 bases fit TRBD1. The CDR3 runs to 15 residues. Germline V gene lookup returns CDR1 SEHNR and CDR2 FQNEAQ (reference sequence). Germline trimming cut 6 bases from V and 9 bases from J; bases unmatched to any gene: 13.